This is a list of T cell receptor beta chains from one sample in a study of PD-L1 blockade in urothelial cancer. Sequencing was performed with immunoSEQ multiplex PCR; in TCRdb, only in-frame clones are kept and a portion is missing. The sample shows 25,000 to 30,000 clones, under 90% of them seen only once. The sequences come from PBMCs, collected around atezolizumab (anti-PD-L1) treatment. All receptors derive from a man aged 65-85 years with urothelial cancer. Each CDR3 is given with its conserved first and last residue. Each record gives: J gene, V gene, clone size, D gene, CDR3 DNA, CDR3 protein. A D gene is named only where the DNA matches it firmly. Only some rows state a clone size, as once, few, many or a class for expanded clones.

TRBJ1-1 | TRBV5-6 | once | NA | TGTGCCAGCAGCCAGACAGGTAAGACCGAAGCTTTCTTT | CASSQTGKTEAFF
TRBJ2-2 | TRBV30 | NA | NA | TGTGCCTGGAGTGTACCGTCCGGGGGTCTGGGGCGGGAGCTGTTTTTT | CAWSVPSGGLGRELFF
TRBJ2-1 | TRBV4-2 | NA | TRBD2 | TGTGCCAGCAGCCAAAGCCCGACTAGCGGGGTGGAGAATGAGCAGTTCTTC | CASSQSPTSGVENEQFF
TRBJ2-2 | TRBV2 | few | NA | TGTGCCAGCAGTGAACAGAACACCGGGGAGCTGTTTTTT | CASSEQNTGELFF
TRBJ1-5 | TRBV2 | NA | NA | TGTGCCAGCAGTGCCGGGGGTGATCAGCCCCAGCATTTT | CASSAGGDQPQHF
TRBJ1-5 | TRBV27 | NA | NA | TGTGCCAGCAGTTCCCGGGTCAAAGGGAGTAATCAGCCCCAGCATTTT | CASSSRVKGSNQPQHF
TRBJ1-1 | TRBV7-8 | NA | TRBD1 | TGTGCCAGCAGCCTTACTTCGACAGGGTCCCCTGGAGAAGCTTTCTTT | CASSLTSTGSPGEAFF
TRBJ2-6 | TRBV28 | NA | NA | TGTGCCAGCAGTTTGCATGGGATGGGGCCTGGGGCCAACGTCCTGACTTTC | CASSLHGMGPGANVLTF
TRBJ1-1 | TRBV29-1 | NA | NA | TGCAGCGTTGAACAGACCAGGGTTGGCACTGAAGCTTTCTTT | CSVEQTRVGTEAFF
TRBJ1-1 | TRBV19 | NA | NA | TGTGCCAGTAGCTACCAGACAGAATTAAACACTGAAGCTTTCTTT | CASSYQTELNTEAFF